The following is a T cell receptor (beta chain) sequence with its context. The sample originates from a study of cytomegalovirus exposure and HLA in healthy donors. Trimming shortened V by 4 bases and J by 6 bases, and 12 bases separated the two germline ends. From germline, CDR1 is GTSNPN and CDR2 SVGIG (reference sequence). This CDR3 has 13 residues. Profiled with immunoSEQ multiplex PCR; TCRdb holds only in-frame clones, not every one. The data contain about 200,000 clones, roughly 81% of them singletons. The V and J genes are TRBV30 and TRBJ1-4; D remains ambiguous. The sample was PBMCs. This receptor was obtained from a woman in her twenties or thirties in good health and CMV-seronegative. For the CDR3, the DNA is TGTGCCTGGACTATTGGACTTTATGAAAAACTGTTTTTT. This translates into CAWTIGLYEKLFF.